The next 25 T cell receptor beta chains were all read from a single sample in a study of cytomegalovirus exposure and HLA in healthy donors. 13 Jbeta primers and 60 Vbeta primers were used for the PCR. The assay was immunoSEQ multiplex PCR, and TCRdb's table has in-frame clones only and misses some. The sample has roughly 66,000 clones; around 61% are singletons. Sequencing was performed on PBMCs. The receptors come from a woman between 45 and 60 years old in good health and CMV-seronegative.

CDR3 residues: CASSRTSDSNQPQHF. Here the CDR3 DNA reads TGTGCCAGCAGCCGGACATCCGACAGCAATCAGCCCCAGCATTTT. The V call is TRBV4-2, the J call TRBJ1-5; a weak D match, TRBD1 (5 bases). V lost 4 bases, J lost 1 base, and 11 bases lay in between. Per the germline V gene, CDR1 is LGHNA and CDR2 is YNFKEQ. This CDR3 is 15 amino acids long.

The chain links TRBV30 to TRBJ2-2; TRBD1 is a possible D gene (5 bases). There are 15 residues in the CDR3. The germline V gene has CDR1 GTSNPN and CDR2 SVGIG (reference sequence). The V end was cut by 2 bases, the J end by 6 bases, with 16 bases between. This CDR3 reads CAWSRWGQPAGELFF. The CDR3 region has the DNA TGTGCCTGGAGTCGGTGGGGCCAACCGGCCGGGGAGCTGTTTTTT.

This clone was seen only once. The genes are TRBV2 and TRBJ2-1, with 9 bases that match TRBD2. This CDR3 contains 15 residues. V lost 6 bases, J lost 2 bases, and 5 bases stayed unmatched. Germline V gene data show CDR1 as SNHLY and CDR2 as FYNNEI. The CDR3 DNA reads as TGTGCCAGCAGATTTAGCGGGAGAACCTACAATGAGCAGTTCTTC. Encoded protein: CASRFSGRTYNEQFF. Variable domain in full (rest from reference TRBV2 and TRBJ2-1): EPEVTQTPSHQVTQMGQEVILRCVPISNHLYFYWYRQILGQKVEFLVSFYNNEISEKSEIFDDQFSVERPDGSNFTLKIRSTKLEDSAMYFCASRFSGRTYNEQFFGPGTRLTVL.

The chain carries TRBV7-2 and TRBJ2-5, with 8 bases matching TRBD2. J gave up 7 bases and V 2 bases, and 15 bases lay outside the gene matches. CDR3 length: 17 residues. Germline lookup yields CDR1 SGHTA and CDR2 FQGNSA. The CDR3, as DNA: TGTGCCAGCAGCTTACAGGGCGGGAGGCCCCTCGTTGCGACCCAGTACTTC. It translates to CASSLQGGRPLVATQYF.

This chain links TRBV28 with TRBJ2-3; 8 bases agree with TRBD1. This CDR3 contains 16 residues. The V segment lost 2 bases and the J segment 3 bases; nucleotides outside the gene matches: 7. Germline V CDR1 and CDR2: MDHEN, SYDVKM. DNA for the CDR3: TGTGCCAGCAGTTTACTGACAGGGGTTGGTACAGATACGCAGTATTTT. Translated, it gives CASSLLTGVGTDTQYF. Drawing the rest from reference TRBV28 and TRBJ2-3, the complete variable domain is DVKVTQSSRYLVKRTGEKVFLECVQDMDHENMFWYRQDPGLGLRLIYFSYDVKMKEKGDIPEGYSVSREKKERFSLILESASTNQTSMYLCASSLLTGVGTDTQYFGPGTRLTVL.

This clone was detected a few times. J is TRBJ1-2 and V is TRBV5-8; D might be TRBD1 (5 bases). The CDR3 spans 13 residues. Per the germline V gene, CDR1 is SGHTS and CDR2 is YDEGEE. Trimming pared 3 bases from V and 1 base from J, leaving 7 bases between. Here the CDR3 reads CASSYDSNYGYTF. CDR3 DNA: TGTGCCAGCAGCTATGACAGTAACTATGGCTACACCTTC.

This clone came up once. The chain uses TRBV2 and TRBJ2-1; D is possibly TRBD2 (5 bases). Trimming took 2 bases from V and 5 from J, leaving 16 bases between them. Germline values: CDR1 SNHLY, CDR2 FYNNEI. The CDR3 is 16 amino acids. CDR3 sequence (DNA): TGTGCCAGCAGTGAATTTGGGCAGCCGGGAAACAATGAGCAGTTCTTC. This gives the protein CASSEFGQPGNNEQFF.

The chain is built from TRBV9 and TRBJ2-7; 8 bases are shared with TRBD2. CDR1 is SGDLS and CDR2 is YYNGEE in the germline V gene. V was clipped by 6 bases and J by 3 bases; unmatched bases: 14. The CDR3 consists of 16 residues. The CDR3 loop is CASTPSGAGGDYEQYF. The CDR3 DNA follows: TGTGCCAGCACCCCTTCCGGGGCGGGAGGAGACTACGAGCAGTACTTC.

The chain couples TRBV5-1 to TRBJ2-3; 7 nucleotides align to TRBD2. Per the germline V gene, CDR1 is SGHRS and CDR2 is YFSETQ. Trimming cost V 3 bases and J 2 bases; bases outside gene matches: 6. The CDR3 runs to 15 residues. The CDR3 loop reads CASSSSGANTDTQYF. In nucleotides, the CDR3 is TGCGCCAGCAGCTCGAGCGGGGCGAACACAGATACGCAGTATTTT. Complete variable domain (other parts from reference TRBV5-1 and TRBJ2-3): KAGVTQTPRYLIKTRGQQVTLSCSPISGHRSVSWYQQTPGQGLQFLFEYFSETQRNKGNFPGRFSGRQFSNSRSEMNVSTLELGDSALYLCASSSSGANTDTQYFGPGTRLTVL.

The chain recombines TRBV23-1 with TRBJ1-1, with 9 bases matching TRBD1. TRBV23-1 is filed as an ORF, its function uncertain. The CDR3 spans 18 residues. The V and J ends lost 0 bases and 10 bases, in that order; junction bases with no gene match: 18. In DNA, the CDR3 is TGCGCCAGCAGTCAATCTATAACAGGGGGCGCTAGAGGTGAGCGAGCTTTCTTT. This gives the protein CASSQSITGGARGERAFF.

This CDR3 reads CAMTGSGHTEAFF. In DNA form, the CDR3 reads TGTGCCATGACAGGCTCAGGGCACACTGAAGCTTTCTTT. V gene TRBV7-9 combines with J gene TRBJ1-1; D perhaps matches TRBD1 (6 bases). Germline CDR1 SEHNR, CDR2 FQNEAQ (reference sequence). V was shortened by 10 bases and J by 3 bases, with 15 bases between the two germline ends. The CDR3 loop spans 13 amino acids.

V is TRBV5-4 and J is TRBJ1-2; no definite D call. The CDR3 is made up of 18 amino acids. Germline loops: CDR1 SGHNT, CDR2 YYREEE (reference sequence). V lost 5 bases and J 1 base, leaving 24 bases between the germline ends. The DNA of the CDR3 is TGTGCCAGCAGGATACTGGGGAGAGCTGCCTCGGGTAACTATGGCTACACCTTC. Translation: CASRILGRAASGNYGYTF.

The chain couples TRBV11-2 to TRBJ2-1; 12 bases map to TRBD2. The CDR3 consists of 19 residues. The V gene end was trimmed by 4 bases and the J gene end by 0 bases; junction bases not matched to a gene: 10. Germline CDR1 is SGHAT and CDR2 is FQNNGV. The CDR3 region has the DNA TGTGCCAGCAGCTCACGCGGACTAGCGGGGTCTAGCTCCTACAATGAGCAGTTCTTC. Encoded protein: CASSSRGLAGSSSYNEQFF. The full variable domain, with the rest looked up from reference TRBV11-2 and TRBJ2-1, is EAGVAQSPRYKIIEKRQSVAFWCNPISGHATLYWYQQILGQGPKLLIQFQNNGVVDDSQLPKDRFSAERLKGVDSTLKIQPAKLEDSAVYLCASSSRGLAGSSSYNEQFFGPGTRLTVL.

The V gene is TRBV5-4, the J gene TRBJ2-7; D not resolved. V gave up 1 base and J gave up 6 bases, with 14 bases separating them. CDR3 length: 14 amino acids. Germline V gives CDR1 SGHNT, CDR2 YYREEE (reference sequence). CDR3 protein: CASSLSGSRSEQYF. CDR3 in DNA: TGTGCCAGCAGCTTGTCAGGCAGCCGCAGCGAGCAGTACTTC.

The CDR3 nucleotides read TGTGCCAGCAGCCCCTCGGGTCTGATGATAAGTTTCGTGGACACTGAAGCTTTCTTT. Translation: CASSPSGLMISFVDTEAFF. The chain joins TRBV5-6 to TRBJ1-1; D remains ambiguous. The CDR3 spans 19 residues. Germline CDR1 SGHDT, CDR2 YYEEEE. Trimming took 4 bases from V and 3 from J, leaving 28 bases between them.

This clone was recorded a few times. The chain recombines TRBV2 with TRBJ2-1; no clear D. V gave up 1 base and J gave up 8 bases, with 9 bases separating them. The CDR3 runs to 13 residues. Germline CDR1 is SNHLY and CDR2 is FYNNEI. CDR3 region: CASSEDYLDEQFF. CDR3 nucleotide sequence: TGTGCCAGCAGTGAAGACTATCTCGATGAGCAGTTCTTC.

This chain joins TRBV28 and TRBJ2-7, with 9 positions matching TRBD2. J lost 2 bases, V lost 2 bases, and 7 bases had no gene match. This CDR3 has 16 amino acids. The germline CDR1 and CDR2 sequences are MDHEN and SYDVKM. CDR3 DNA: TGTGCCAGCAGTTTAGGGGGGAGCGGGAGGACCTACGAGCAGTACTTC. Translation: CASSLGGSGRTYEQYF.

The chain links TRBV5-6 to TRBJ2-4; possible D gene TRBD2, 5 bases. CDR3 length: 14 amino acids. The V gene's germline CDR1 is SGHDT and CDR2 YYEEEE. Trimming left V 0 bases short and J 8 bases short, with 12 bases between. CDR3 sequence: CASSLGQLRDIQYF. The CDR3 DNA is TGTGCCAGCAGCTTGGGCCAGTTGAGGGACATTCAGTACTTC.

The table lists this clone with a few counts. The chain is built from TRBV5-6 and TRBJ2-7; TRBD1 matches 11 bases. The germline V gene has CDR1 SGHDT and CDR2 YYEEEE. Trimming at V came to 0 bases and at J to 0 bases, leaving 11 bases not matched to a gene. This CDR3 has 19 residues. This CDR3 is CASSLGGGWDRGGSYEQYF. In DNA, the CDR3 is TGTGCCAGCAGCTTGGGAGGGGGCTGGGACAGGGGGGGCTCCTACGAGCAGTACTTC. Based on the CDR3 plus reference TRBV5-6 and TRBJ2-7, the full variable domain is DAGVTQSPTHLIKTRGQQVTLRCSPKSGHDTVSWYQQALGQGPQFIFQYYEEEERQRGNFPDRFSGHQFPNYSSELNVNALLLGDSALYLCASSLGGGWDRGGSYEQYFGPGTRLTVT.

The V call is TRBV7-9, the J call TRBJ1-5; the match to TRBD1 covers 8 bases. In germline, CDR1 is SEHNR, CDR2 FQNEAQ (reference sequence). The CDR3 has 16 residues. V lost 1 base and J lost 1; bases outside the gene matches: 3. The CDR3 protein is CASSLGAGGSNQPQHF. DNA for the CDR3: TGTGCCAGCAGCTTAGGGGCAGGGGGCAGCAATCAGCCCCAGCATTTT.

This clone has a handful of counts. The rearrangement links TRBV30 to TRBJ2-7; 8 bases match TRBD2. The CDR3 runs to 14 residues. The junction had 6 bases not matched to a gene; V was cut back by 2 bases and J by 3 bases. Germline V gives CDR1 GTSNPN, CDR2 SVGIG (reference sequence). CDR3 sequence reads: CAWSIRTSSYEQYF. CDR3 DNA: TGTGCCTGGAGTATTAGGACTAGCAGCTACGAGCAGTACTTC.

V usage is TRBV5-1 and J usage is TRBJ2-5; D possibly corresponds to TRBD2 (6 bases). The CDR3 spans 13 residues. Trimming took off 7 bases at V and 2 bases at J, with 12 bases between the two ends. Per the germline V gene, CDR1 is SGHRS and CDR2 is YFSETQ. CDR3 DNA sequence: TGCGCCAGCGGAGGGTCTGGGCAAGAGACCCAGTACTTC. This translates into CASGGSGQETQYF.

This clone was counted between two and nine times. CDR3 sequence reads: CASSPPGGTEAFF. The CDR3 DNA is TGCGCCAGCAGCCCCCCCGGCGGGACTGAAGCTTTCTTT. V usage is TRBV4-1 and J usage is TRBJ1-1; no clear D gene. The CDR3 is 13 amino acids. V dropped 4 bases and J dropped 5 bases, with 11 bases sitting between them. Germline V lookup: CDR1 MGHRA, CDR2 YSYEKL.

The V call is TRBV2, the J call TRBJ2-5; 8 bases are shared with TRBD1. Germline CDR1 SNHLY, CDR2 FYNNEI. The CDR3 loop spans 14 amino acids. With 5 bases clipped from V and 5 bases from J, the junction kept 7 bases outside the gene matches. This CDR3 is CASSLQGAGETQYF. CDR3 sequence (DNA): TGTGCCAGCAGTTTGCAGGGGGCGGGGGAGACCCAGTACTTC.

This clone was found a few times. The J gene is TRBJ2-1, the V gene TRBV2; 7 bases match TRBD2. Germline V gene lookup returns CDR1 SNHLY and CDR2 FYNNEI. V was pared by 7 bases and J by 2 bases, with 11 bases of the junction left unmatched. This CDR3 region has 16 residues. The CDR3 coding sequence is TGTGCCAGCAAACCCCGTGGCGGGGGTCCCTACAATGAGCAGTTCTTC. Protein product: CASKPRGGGPYNEQFF.